One sample yielded the 13 T cell receptor beta chains listed below, sequenced in a study of Tregs in tolerant kidney transplant recipients. Which antigens these TCRs recognize remains unknown. Method: immunoSEQ multiplex PCR; TCRdb's copy keeps in-frame clones and lacks some. The table includes about 31,000 clones, approximately 83% detected once. Sequencing input: Tregs from blood cultured with allogeneic cells. The receptors come from a human donor in good health.

This chain uses TRBV9 with TRBJ2-1; D could derive from TRBD1 or TRBD2 (6 bases each). V was pared by 5 bases and J by 2 bases, with 17 bases between. Germline loops: CDR1 SGDLS, CDR2 YYNGEE. The CDR3 is 16 residues long. The CDR3 is CASSPRGPPPYNEQFF. The CDR3 DNA is TGTGCCAGCAGTCCCCGGGGGCCACCACCCTACAATGAGCAGTTCTTC.

The V and J genes are TRBV11-3 and TRBJ2-1, with no clear D. Trimming cost V 1 base and J 7 bases, with 14 bases left between them. This CDR3 is built from 15 residues. In germline, CDR1 is SGHNT, CDR2 YENEEA. The CDR3 sequence is CASSLGATEENEQFF. The CDR3 nucleotides read TGTGCCAGCAGCTTAGGGGCGACCGAGGAGAATGAGCAGTTCTTC.

This clone was seen only a few times. CDR3 bases: TGTGCCAGCTCACCGCCAGGGGGCACTGAAGCTTTCTTT. It codes for CASSPPGGTEAFF. V is TRBV18 and J is TRBJ1-1; 7 nucleotides match TRBD1. CDR3 length: 13 amino acids. Per the germline V gene, CDR1 is KGHSH and CDR2 is LQKENI. The V gene end was trimmed by 3 bases and the J gene end by 4 bases; junction bases not matched to a gene: 2.

The genes are TRBV7-2 and TRBJ1-3; D not resolved. Trimming took 1 base from V and 3 from J, leaving 7 bases between them. The CDR3 consists of 14 residues. Germline lookup yields CDR1 SGHTA and CDR2 FQGNSA. CDR3 in DNA: TGTGCCAGCAGCTTAGAGGTCTATGGAAACACCATATATTTT. As protein: CASSLEVYGNTIYF.

V usage is TRBV4-3 and J usage is TRBJ2-1; 14 nucleotides line up with TRBD2. The CDR3 extends over 15 amino acids. The junction had 5 bases not matched to a gene; V was cut back by 4 bases and J by 9 bases. The V gene's germline CDR1 is LGHNA and CDR2 YSLEER. The CDR3 DNA sequence: TGCGCCAGCAGCCGAGGGACTAGCGGGAGTGGTGAGCAGTTCTTC. Its protein is CASSRGTSGSGEQFF.

This chain links TRBV7-9 with TRBJ1-2; no clear D. V shed 5 bases and J shed 2 bases, with 6 bases lying between them. The CDR3 extends over 12 amino acids. Per germline, CDR1 SEHNR and CDR2 FQNEAQ (reference sequence). The CDR3, as DNA: TGTGCCAGCAGCCGGGAGAACTATGGCTACACCTTC. Its translation: CASSRENYGYTF.

The gene calls are TRBV7-2 and TRBJ1-2; D remains unclear. Between the trimmed V and J ends, which lost 8 bases and 3 bases, there was a span of 16 bases. Germline values: CDR1 SGHTA, CDR2 FQGNSA. This CDR3 comprises 14 residues. CDR3 sequence (DNA): TGTGCCAGCGCCAAGGCGGGGTGGGACTATGGCTACACCTTC. Translation gives CASAKAGWDYGYTF.

This chain links TRBV9 with TRBJ2-1; no clear D. This CDR3 region has 12 residues. Germline V gene lookup returns CDR1 SGDLS and CDR2 YYNGEE. V was trimmed by 2 bases and J by 9 bases, leaving 9 bases between them. The CDR3 DNA follows: TGTGCCAGCAGCGTGGGTATGGGTGAGCAGTTCTTC. Its protein product is CASSVGMGEQFF.

The J gene is TRBJ1-1, the V gene TRBV19; a possible D gene is TRBD1 (5 bases). CDR1 LNHDA and CDR2 SQIVND come from the germline V gene (reference sequence). CDR3 length: 14 amino acids. With 5 bases removed from V and 3 bases from J, the gap between germline ends came to 13 bases. The DNA for the CDR3 is TGTGCCAGTAGTTGGACCGCGGGGGACACTGAAGCTTTCTTT. Amino acid sequence: CASSWTAGDTEAFF.

Relative to its sample, this clone is large (0.1 to 1%). This CDR3 is also generated by other DNA sequences in the sample. The chain is built from TRBV2 and TRBJ1-5; 9 bases are a match to TRBD1. Per germline, CDR1 SNHLY and CDR2 FYNNEI. This CDR3 region has 14 residues. V was pared by 6 bases and J by 6 bases, with 6 bases of the junction left unmatched. The CDR3 region has the DNA TGTGCCAGCAGCGAACAGGGGGCGGGTCAGCCCCAGCATTTT. Protein: CASSEQGAGQPQHF.

The chain links TRBV5-5 to TRBJ1-3; D is undetermined. Germline CDR1 and CDR2: SGHKS and YYEKEE (reference sequence). V lost 0 bases and J 7 bases, leaving 17 bases between the germline ends. The CDR3 is 16 amino acids. The CDR3 sequence is CASSLASSSVLNTIYF. CDR3 bases: TGTGCCAGCAGCTTGGCCTCGTCGTCCGTCTTGAACACCATATATTTT.

V gene TRBV7-9 combines with J gene TRBJ2-7, with 14 bases that match TRBD2. Per the germline V gene, CDR1 is SEHNR and CDR2 is FQNEAQ (reference sequence). The CDR3 runs 16 residues. After removal of 5 bases from V and 0 bases from J, the junction contained 3 bases not matched to a gene. This chain's CDR3 is CASSIGTSGSSYEQYF. CDR3 nucleotide sequence: TGTGCCAGCAGCATTGGGACTAGCGGGAGCTCCTACGAGCAGTACTTC.

The CDR3 sequence: CASRDRGTTEAFF. The CDR3 nucleotides read TGCGCCAGCCGGGACAGGGGGACAACTGAAGCTTTCTTT. The chain couples TRBV5-1 to TRBJ1-1; 11 bases match TRBD1. Germline values: CDR1 SGHRS, CDR2 YFSETQ. J was trimmed by 5 bases and V by 7 bases; bases with no gene match: 4. The length of the CDR3 is 13 residues.